The entry that follows covers one T cell receptor (beta chain) sequence. The antigen is unknown. These data belong to a study of PD-1 blockade in classical Hodgkin lymphoma. Study summary: Once every 2 weeks, patients received intravenous nivolumab at 3 mg/kg. Whole-study results and caveats: Prior to therapy, complete responders displayed diversity much like that of newly diagnosed patients.

Produced via immunoSEQ multiplex PCR; TCRdb's table is partial and in-frame only. The data show around 5,000 clones, about 60% seen once. The patients all showed relapse after autologous stem cell transplantation, while their brentuximab vedotin exposure varied. The V and J ends lost 5 bases and 2 bases respectively, with 13 bases between them. The CDR3 totals 15 residues. Germline lookup yields CDR1 MNHNS and CDR2 SASEGT. This TCR derives from a human donor with classical Hodgkin lymphoma. The V gene is TRBV6-1, the J gene TRBJ1-5; no clear D. The specimen comprised peripheral blood mononuclear cells (PBMCs), sampled at baseline. For the CDR3, the DNA is TGTGCCAGCAGTCCAAGAGAGTTTGGCAATCAGCCCCAGCATTTT. It is translated as CASSPREFGNQPQHF.